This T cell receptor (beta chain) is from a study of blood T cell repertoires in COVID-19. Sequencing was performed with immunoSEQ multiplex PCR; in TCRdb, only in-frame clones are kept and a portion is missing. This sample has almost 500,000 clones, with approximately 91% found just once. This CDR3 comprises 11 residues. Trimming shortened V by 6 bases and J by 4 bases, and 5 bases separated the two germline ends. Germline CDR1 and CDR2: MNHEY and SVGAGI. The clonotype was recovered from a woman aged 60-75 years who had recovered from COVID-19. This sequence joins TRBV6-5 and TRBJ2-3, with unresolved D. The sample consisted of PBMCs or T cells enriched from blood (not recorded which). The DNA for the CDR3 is TGTGCCAGCAGAACATCAGATACGCAGTATTTT. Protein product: CASRTSDTQYF.